The next 13 T cell receptor beta chains were all read from a single sample in a study of OX40 agonist ivuxolimab in advanced cancers. Some clones are missing from TCRdb's copy, which holds only in-frame ones; the method was immunoSEQ multiplex PCR. This sample has 65,000 to 85,000 clones; around 83% occur once, and the top ten carry 2%. This specimen was CD4+ or CD8+ T cells sorted from blood, taken in a trial of the OX40 agonist ivuxolimab. These receptors were taken from an adult with an advanced solid tumor such as melanoma, head and neck, liver or kidney cancer.

V is TRBV5-5 and J is TRBJ2-7; D may correspond to TRBD1 or TRBD2 (5 bases each). V lost 1 base, J lost 5 bases, and 16 bases lay in between. CDR3 length: 15 residues. Germline values: CDR1 SGHKS, CDR2 YYEKEE (reference sequence). CDR3 protein: CASSLYVGTENEQYF. The CDR3, as DNA: TGTGCCAGCAGCTTGTACGTGGGGACCGAGAACGAGCAGTACTTC. Full variable domain (rest looked up from reference TRBV5-5 and TRBJ2-7): DAGVTQSPTHLIKTRGQQVTLRCSPISGHKSVSWYQQVLGQGPQFIFQYYEKEERGRGNFPDRFSARQFPNYSSELNVNALLLGDSALYLCASSLYVGTENEQYFGPGTRLTVT.

Turning to this clone: One junction end does not reproduce the germline sequence, and a read error may be involved. The genes are TRBV7-7 and TRBJ2-5, with 7 positions matching TRBD1. This CDR3 spans 13 amino acids. Per germline, CDR1 SSHAT and CDR2 FNYEAQ (reference sequence). The CDR3 sequence is CASSLGQEETQYF. In DNA form, the CDR3 reads TGTGCTAGCAGCTTAGGACAGGAAGAGACCCAGTACTTC.

The count of this clone is one. The V gene is TRBV5-1, the J gene TRBJ2-3; 10 nucleotides agree with TRBD1. The CDR3 totals 16 residues. Germline V gene lookup returns CDR1 SGHRS and CDR2 YFSETQ. J gave up 0 bases and V 6 bases, and 7 bases lay outside the gene matches. CDR3 sequence reads: CASMRTGGGSTDTQYF. For the CDR3, the DNA is TGCGCCAGCATGCGGACAGGGGGTGGTAGCACAGATACGCAGTATTTT. The variable domain in full, with the rest retrieved from reference TRBV5-1 and TRBJ2-3, is KAGVTQTPRYLIKTRGQQVTLSCSPISGHRSVSWYQQTPGQGLQFLFEYFSETQRNKGNFPGRFSGRQFSNSRSEMNVSTLELGDSALYLCASMRTGGGSTDTQYFGPGTRLTVL.

The CDR3 spells CASSPGSMNTEAFF. CDR3 nucleotides: TGTGCCAGCAGTCCAGGATCCATGAACACTGAAGCTTTCTTT. The rearrangement joins TRBV2 to TRBJ1-1; no clear D. Trimming cost V 5 bases and J 0 bases, with 10 bases left between them. The germline V gene has CDR1 SNHLY and CDR2 FYNNEI. The CDR3 is made up of 14 amino acids. Variable domain in full (rest from reference TRBV2 and TRBJ1-1): EPEVTQTPSHQVTQMGQEVILRCVPISNHLYFYWYRQILGQKVEFLVSFYNNEISEKSEIFDDQFSVERPDGSNFTLKIRSTKLEDSAMYFCASSPGSMNTEAFFGQGTRLTVV.

V and J are TRBV7-3 and TRBJ2-2; the match to TRBD2 covers 9 bases. The CDR3 length is 15 residues. Germline V gene sequence: CDR1 SGHTA, CDR2 FQGTGA. V gave up 5 bases and J gave up 3 bases; unmatched junction bases: 4. The CDR3 DNA reads as TGTGCCAGCAGCCCAGCGGGAGGCTACACCGGGGAGCTGTTTTTT. Its protein is CASSPAGGYTGELFF.

This clone was seen only a few times. The V call is TRBV4-1, the J call TRBJ2-3, with D perhaps matching TRBD2 (5 bases). The CDR3 contains 13 residues. The V end lost 5 bases, the J end lost 5 bases, and 11 bases lay between the germline ends. The V gene's germline CDR1 is MGHRA and CDR2 YSYEKL. The CDR3 region is CASSTTEGDTQYF. CDR3 sequence (DNA): TGCGCCAGCAGCACAACAGAGGGAGATACGCAGTATTTT.

The chain carries TRBV28 and TRBJ1-2; D not resolved. The V end was cut by 6 bases, the J end by 4 bases, with 9 bases between. The CDR3 loop spans 12 amino acids. Germline CDR1 and CDR2: MDHEN and SYDVKM. The DNA of the CDR3 is TGTGCCAGCAGGAGGGCGGCCTATGGCTACACCTTC. Translating it yields CASRRAAYGYTF.

The chain carries TRBV5-1 and TRBJ2-3; 11 positions agree with TRBD2. Per germline, CDR1 SGHRS and CDR2 YFSETQ. Trimming cost V 0 bases and J 4 bases; bases outside gene matches: 4. The CDR3 has 16 residues. For the CDR3, the DNA is TGCGCCAGCAGCTTGGGACTAGCGGGATTTTCAGATACGCAGTATTTT. Its protein product is CASSLGLAGFSDTQYF.

V and J are TRBV9 and TRBJ2-7; D is perhaps TRBD1 (6 bases). The CDR3 length is 17 residues. Germline assignment: CDR1 SGDLS and CDR2 YYNGEE. The V and J ends lost 3 bases and 0 bases respectively, with 19 bases between them. In DNA, the CDR3 is TGTGCCAGCAGCGCAAGAGGACCTGGACAGCTCTCCTACGAGCAGTACTTC. Its protein is CASSARGPGQLSYEQYF.

J is TRBJ2-5 and V is TRBV2; D possibly corresponds to TRBD2 (6 bases). The CDR3 is made up of 15 amino acids. V lost 5 bases and J 2 bases, leaving 15 bases between the germline ends. From germline, CDR1 is SNHLY and CDR2 FYNNEI. The CDR3 region has the DNA TGTGCCAGCAGTTTGTTGGGGGGTATTCAAGAGACCCAGTACTTC. It is translated as CASSLLGGIQETQYF.

For the CDR3, the DNA is TGCGCCAGCAGCCAAGATGGCTCCCGAGGGGCTTACGAGCAGTACTTC. Translating it yields CASSQDGSRGAYEQYF. V usage is TRBV4-1 and J usage is TRBJ2-5, with D perhaps given as TRBD1 or TRBD2 (5 bases each). The DNA end favors TRBJ2-7, so the J call may be wrong. Germline V gene lookup returns CDR1 MGHRA and CDR2 YSYEKL. The CDR3 runs to 16 residues.

CDR3 residues: CASSPILVGRDTEAFF. The CDR3 bases are TGTGCCAGCTCACCAATTTTAGTAGGCAGGGACACTGAAGCTTTCTTT. The chain employs TRBV18 and TRBJ1-1, with D tentatively TRBD1 (5 bases). This CDR3 has 16 amino acids. Per germline, CDR1 KGHSH and CDR2 LQKENI. V was pared by 2 bases and J by 3 bases, with 16 bases between. Combining the CDR3 with reference TRBV18 and TRBJ1-1 gives the whole variable domain NAGVMQNPRHLVRRRGQEARLRCSPMKGHSHVYWYRQLPEEGLKFMVYLQKENIIDESGMPKERFSAEFPKEGPSILRIQQVVRGDSAAYFCASSPILVGRDTEAFFGQGTRLTVV.

This clone has only a few counts. This sequence joins TRBV7-2 and TRBJ1-5; possibly TRBD1 for D (5 bases). The CDR3 covers 15 residues. Trimming stripped 1 base from V and 5 bases from J, with 12 bases between. In germline, CDR1 is SGHTA, CDR2 FQGNSA. The CDR3 is CASSLGGRAYQPQHF. DNA for the CDR3: TGTGCCAGCAGCTTAGGGGGCAGGGCGTATCAGCCCCAGCATTTT.